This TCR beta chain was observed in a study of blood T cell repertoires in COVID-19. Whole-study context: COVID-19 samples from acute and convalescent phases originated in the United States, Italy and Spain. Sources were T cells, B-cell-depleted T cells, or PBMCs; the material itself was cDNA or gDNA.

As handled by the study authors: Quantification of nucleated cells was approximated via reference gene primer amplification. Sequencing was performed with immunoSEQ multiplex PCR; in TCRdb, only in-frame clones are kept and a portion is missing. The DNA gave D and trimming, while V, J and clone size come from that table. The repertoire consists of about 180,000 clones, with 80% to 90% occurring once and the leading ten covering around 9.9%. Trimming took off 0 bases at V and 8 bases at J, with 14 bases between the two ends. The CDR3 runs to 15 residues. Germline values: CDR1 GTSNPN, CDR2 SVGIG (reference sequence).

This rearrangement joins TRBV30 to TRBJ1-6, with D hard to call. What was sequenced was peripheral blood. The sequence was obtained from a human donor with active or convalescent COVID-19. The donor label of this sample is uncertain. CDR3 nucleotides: TGTGCCTGGAGTGTACGAAGCGGGAGAGATTCACCCCTCCACTTT. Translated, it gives CAWSVRSGRDSPLHF.